The 25 T cell receptor beta chains presented below share a single source sample, sequenced in a study of vaccination and CD4 T cells after COVID-19. No antigen is known for these receptors. Treatment given: approximately 9-day PBMC culture with coronavirus spike peptide pools or control peptides (ViraFEST assay). With the Oncomine TCR Beta short-read assay, DNA from cultured CD4+ T cells was sequenced. Each CDR3 protein is one row after TCRdb ran MiXCR on the PCR reads. The sample consists of roughly 10,000 distinct CDR3 sequences, approximately 60% of them appearing once. The sequenced sample was CD4+ T cells from blood, cultured in vitro. The receptors originated from a human donor who had recovered from COVID-19.

The V and J genes are TRBV20-1 and TRBJ1-6, with D unclear. Germline-derived CDR1 and CDR2 are DFQATT and SNEGSKA (reference sequence). There are 13 residues in the CDR3. Trimming removed 6 bases from V and 8 bases from J, with 14 bases in between. CDR3 in DNA: TGCAGTGCCGGTGTATCGGTGGATTCACCCCTCCACTTT. As protein: CSAGVSVDSPLHF.

V gene TRBV20-1 combines with J gene TRBJ1-1; the D gene is possibly TRBD1 (6 bases). Germline V gene lookup returns CDR1 DFQATT and CDR2 SNEGSKA (reference sequence). V lost 3 bases, J lost 5 bases, and 13 bases lay in between. This CDR3 has 13 residues. The CDR3 loop reads CSARRGEGTEAFF. CDR3 nucleotides: TGCAGTGCTAGGAGGGGGGAGGGGACTGAAGCTTTCTTT.

The chain couples TRBV21-1 to TRBJ2-5; the DNA was not used to check the table's D call, TRBD2. TRBV21-1 is noted as a pseudogene. The CDR3 runs to 16 residues. The CDR3 DNA is TGTGCCAGCAGCAAGTTAGTTGGACGGAGGCAAGAGACCCAGTACTTC. Translating gives CASSKLVGRRQETQYF.

Only one count was recorded for this clonotype. The chain carries TRBV27 and TRBJ2-5, with TRBD2 identical over 11 bases. Per germline, CDR1 MNHEY and CDR2 SMNVEV (reference sequence). The CDR3 consists of 19 residues. Losses at the gene ends were 0 bases for V and 5 bases for J; bases not matched to a gene: 14. This chain's CDR3 is CASSLSSSSGGQTRETQYF. The DNA for the CDR3 is TGTGCCAGCAGTTTATCCTCTTCTAGCGGGGGGCAAACTAGGGAGACCCAGTACTTC.

By share, this clonotype counts as medium-sized. For the CDR3, the DNA is TGTGCCAGCAGTTACTCGCAGATGAACACTGAAGCTTTCTTT. Amino acid sequence: CASSYSQMNTEAFF. The genes are TRBV6-5 and TRBJ1-1; D not resolved. Germline V gene lookup returns CDR1 MNHEY and CDR2 SVGAGI. V was clipped by 0 bases and J by 0 bases, with 5 bases between them. The CDR3 spans 14 residues.

J is TRBJ2-2 and V is TRBV7-8; D is unclear. This CDR3 is 12 amino acids long. Per the germline V gene, CDR1 is SGHVS and CDR2 is FQNEAQ. Deletions cut 5 bases from V and 6 bases from J, with 7 bases between. The CDR3 loop is CASSPQPGELFF. The CDR3 DNA is TGTGCCAGCAGCCCTCAACCCGGGGAGCTGTTTTTT.

The J gene is TRBJ1-2, the V gene TRBV10-3; D is possibly TRBD1 (5 bases). Germline V gives CDR1 ENHRY, CDR2 SYGVKD. Deletions cut 8 bases from V and 3 bases from J, with 10 bases between. The CDR3 runs 12 residues. The DNA of the CDR3 is TGTGCCATCGAGACAGCAGACTATGGCTACACCTTC. It translates to CAIETADYGYTF.

In its sample, this clonotype was seen a few times. This chain connects TRBV6-5 to TRBJ1-6, with a tentative D call TRBD1 (5 bases). This CDR3 region has 16 residues. V lost 2 bases, J lost 6 bases, and 14 bases lay in between. The germline CDR1 and CDR2 sequences are MNHEY and SVGAGI. In DNA, the CDR3 is TGTGCCAGCAGTTACGCGGAAACGGGGACTAATTCACCCCTCCACTTT. Protein product: CASSYAETGTNSPLHF.

The V gene is TRBV7-2, the J gene TRBJ1-6; 7 bases are a match to TRBD1. The CDR3 runs 14 residues. V dropped 4 bases and J dropped 7; count of bases not matched to a gene: 4. CDR1 and CDR2 (germline): SGHTA, FQGNSA. Here the CDR3 DNA reads TGTGCCAGCAGCTCCAGACAGGGAAATTCACCCCTCCACTTT. Amino acid sequence: CASSSRQGNSPLHF.

The V gene is TRBV29-1, the J gene TRBJ1-2; a possible D gene is TRBD1 (6 bases). The germline CDR1 and CDR2 sequences are SQVTM and ANQGSEA. V shed 5 bases and J shed 6 bases, with 16 bases lying between them. The CDR3 is 13 residues long. The chain's CDR3 is CSVTLQGNDGYTF. CDR3 sequence (DNA): TGCAGCGTTACGCTCCAGGGGAACGATGGCTACACCTTC.

The gene calls are TRBV12-3 or TRBV12-4 and TRBJ1-2, with TRBD1 matching over 9 bases. Losses at the gene ends were 6 bases for V and 2 bases for J; bases not matched to a gene: 7. The CDR3 loop spans 15 amino acids. DNA for the CDR3: TGTGCCAGCAGCCGAAGGACAGGGGTGAACTATGGCTACACCTTC. It codes for CASSRRTGVNYGYTF.

This chain uses TRBV28 with TRBJ1-5; D is undetermined. The germline CDR1 and CDR2 sequences are MDHEN and SYDVKM. The CDR3 covers 13 residues. V dropped 5 bases and J dropped 1 base, with 6 bases sitting between them. The CDR3 sequence is CASSPDSNQPQHF. The CDR3 DNA follows: TGTGCCAGCAGTCCGGACAGCAATCAGCCCCAGCATTTT.

This clonotype has a handful of counts. CDR3 sequence (DNA): TGTGCCAGCAGCTCCTCCGACAGTTTCACAGATACGCAGTATTTT. It specifies CASSSSDSFTDTQYF. The V call is TRBV7-9, the J call TRBJ2-3, with a tentative D call TRBD1 (5 bases). This CDR3 is built from 15 residues. Germline V gene data show CDR1 as SEHNR and CDR2 as FQNEAQ (reference sequence). V shed 4 bases and J shed 2 bases, with 13 bases lying between them.

The chain joins TRBV2 to TRBJ2-7; 9 positions match TRBD1. The CDR3 covers 14 residues. V trimming: 6 bases; J trimming: 1 base; junction bases outside the gene matches: 4. The germline V gene has CDR1 SNHLY and CDR2 FYNNEI. This CDR3 reads CASRTGTGSYEQYF. In DNA, the CDR3 is TGTGCCAGCAGGACCGGGACAGGGTCCTACGAGCAGTACTTC.

This chain links TRBV18 with TRBJ2-2; 9 bases line up with TRBD1. Germline V CDR1 and CDR2: KGHSH, LQKENI. The CDR3 is 17 residues long. With V trimmed by 3 bases and J by 2 bases, 7 bases remained unmatched. The CDR3 region is CASSPFTTGGNTGELFF. Written as DNA, the CDR3 is TGTGCCAGCTCACCCTTTACGACAGGGGGAAACACCGGGGAGCTGTTTTTT.

This clonotype came up a few times. The rearrangement joins TRBV27 to TRBJ2-2; the D is unclear. Germline CDR1 is MNHEY and CDR2 is SMNVEV (reference sequence). This CDR3 spans 15 amino acids. V lost 0 bases and J lost 1, with 6 bases in between. The CDR3 loop reads CASSLSTKNTGELFF. CDR3 in DNA: TGTGCCAGCAGTTTATCGACAAAGAACACCGGGGAGCTGTTTTTT.

CDR3 sequence reads: CASSTGTGRHTIYF. For the CDR3, the DNA is TGTGCCAGCAGTACCGGGACAGGAAGGCACACCATATATTTT. The V and J genes are TRBV6-1 and TRBJ1-3; the match to TRBD1 covers 8 bases. Germline V gene lookup returns CDR1 MNHNS and CDR2 SASEGT. This CDR3 contains 14 residues. V trimming: 5 bases; J trimming: 8 bases; junction bases outside the gene matches: 8.

The DNA for the CDR3 is TGCAGTGCGGGGGAGACCCAGTACTTC. Translated, it gives CSAGETQYF. V is TRBV20-1 and J is TRBJ2-5; D not certain. Looked up from germline, CDR1 is DFQATT and CDR2 is SNEGSKA (reference sequence). Trimming left V 6 bases short and J 5 bases short, with 4 bases between. This CDR3 region has 9 residues.

CDR3 sequence reads: CASSIGTQGWTEAFF. DNA for the CDR3: TGCGCCAGCAGCATAGGGACTCAAGGGTGGACTGAAGCTTTCTTT. The chain uses TRBV5-1 and TRBJ1-1, with TRBD1 as a possible D gene (5 bases). The length of the CDR3 is 15 residues. Germline CDR1 SGHRS, CDR2 YFSETQ. V was shortened by 4 bases and J by 5 bases, with 18 bases between the two germline ends.

The V and J genes are TRBV20-1 and TRBJ1-5; TRBD1 might be the D (6 bases). The CDR3 spans 15 residues. V lost 1 base, J lost 3 bases, and 13 bases lay in between. The V gene's germline CDR1 is DFQATT and CDR2 SNEGSKA (reference sequence). The CDR3 bases are TGCAGTGCTAGAGCGGGCAGGGGTAACAATCAGCCCCAGCATTTT. It specifies CSARAGRGNNQPQHF.

This clonotype was seen a handful of times. This chain joins TRBV30 and TRBJ1-2, with a weak D call TRBD1 (5 bases). The V and J ends lost 5 bases and 4 bases respectively, with 11 bases between them. The CDR3 has 12 amino acids. Germline V gene data show CDR1 as GTSNPN and CDR2 as SVGIG (reference sequence). The DNA for the CDR3 is TGTGCCTGGGGACCGAGGGGCTATGGCTACACCTTC. Translated: CAWGPRGYGYTF. Combining the CDR3 with reference TRBV30 and TRBJ1-2 gives the whole variable domain SQTIHQWPATLVQPVGSPLSLECTVEGTSNPNLYWYRQAAGRGLQLLFYSVGIGQISSEVPQNLSASRPQDRQFILSSKKLLLSDSGFYLCAWGPRGYGYTFGSGTRLTVV.

Only a few counts were recorded for this clonotype. V gene TRBV7-2 combines with J gene TRBJ1-1; D is possibly TRBD1 (6 bases). Germline V gives CDR1 SGHTA, CDR2 FQGNSA. The CDR3 loop spans 19 amino acids. The V end was cut by 2 bases, the J end by 4 bases, with 26 bases between. This chain's CDR3 is CASSLRRLQAGESRTEAFF. The CDR3 nucleotides read TGTGCCAGCAGCTTAAGAAGGTTACAGGCAGGGGAAAGTCGCACTGAAGCTTTCTTT.

In this sample, this clonotype turned up a few times. The chain carries TRBV24-1 and TRBJ1-1; 8 bases are shared with TRBD1. Germline V lookup: CDR1 KGHDR, CDR2 SFDVKD. With V trimmed by 2 bases and J by 0 bases, 1 base remained unmatched. The CDR3 length is 15 residues. The DNA for the CDR3 is TGTGCCACCAGTGATTCGACAGGGGTGAACACTGAAGCTTTCTTT. Translating it yields CATSDSTGVNTEAFF.

This rearrangement joins TRBV27 to TRBJ2-4; D may be TRBD2 (7 bases). Germline V CDR1 and CDR2: MNHEY, SMNVEV (reference sequence). The germline V and J ends were trimmed by 5 bases and 7 bases, with 18 bases remaining between them. The CDR3 length is 15 residues. The CDR3 is CASSAPRGEGNIQYF. CDR3 coding DNA: TGTGCCAGCAGTGCCCCGAGGGGGGAGGGGAACATTCAGTACTTC.

The chain couples TRBV10-3 to TRBJ1-2; the D gene is possibly TRBD1 (5 bases). V was pared by 2 bases and J by 4 bases, with 11 bases between. The CDR3 has 14 residues. Germline V lookup: CDR1 ENHRY, CDR2 SYGVKD. The CDR3 sequence is CAISEQAGSYGYTF. CDR3 sequence (DNA): TGTGCCATCAGTGAGCAGGCAGGGAGCTATGGCTACACCTTC.